This TCR beta chain was profiled in a study of T cell changes during pregnancy in multiple sclerosis (dated 2019 in TCRdb). For the study in its entirety: Changes in the T cell repertoire over the course of pregnancy were examined in this study in women with multiple sclerosis.

The germline V gene yields SGHTS for CDR1 and YDEGEE for CDR2. From cysteine to phenylalanine, the CDR3 is 14 amino acids long. Only the CDR3 DNA is retained, 42 bases long and in frame from the first base. After removal of 4 bases from V and 6 bases from J, the junction retains 7 bases not matched to a gene. Turning to this clone: Its antigen target is currently unknown. Base qualities are missing; no much larger clone stands one base away.

Library prep was done by the immunoSEQ multiplex PCR assay. The table comes from immuneACCESS by way of TCRdb, which keeps in-frame sequences with V and J called. Part of the clones is missing from these tables; in studies checked, under half for an unresolved V gene and the rest for unknown reasons. Here the sample has fewer than 60,000 clones; 90% to 95% occur a single time. Clones ranked in the top ten supply roughly 0.4% of the sample. The sequence was obtained from a female donor with multiple sclerosis, enrolled in a pregnancy study. The rearranged segments are TRBV5-8 and TRBJ2-3; TRBD2 lines up with 8 middle nucleotides. Sequenced here: CD4+ T cells from peripheral blood mononuclear cells, sampled after pregnancy. At the DNA level, the sequence is TGTGCCAGCAGCCGGGGGGGATCCATCGATACGCAGTATTTT. The encoded protein is CASSRGGSIDTQYF. Supplemented by the reference TRBV5-8 and TRBJ2-3 proteins around the CDR3, the complete variable domain is EAGVTQSPTHLIKTRGQQATLRCSPISGHTSVYWYQQALGLGLQFLLWYDEGEERNRGNFPPRFSGRQFPNYSSELNVNALELEDSALYLCASSRGGSIDTQYFGPGTRLTVL.